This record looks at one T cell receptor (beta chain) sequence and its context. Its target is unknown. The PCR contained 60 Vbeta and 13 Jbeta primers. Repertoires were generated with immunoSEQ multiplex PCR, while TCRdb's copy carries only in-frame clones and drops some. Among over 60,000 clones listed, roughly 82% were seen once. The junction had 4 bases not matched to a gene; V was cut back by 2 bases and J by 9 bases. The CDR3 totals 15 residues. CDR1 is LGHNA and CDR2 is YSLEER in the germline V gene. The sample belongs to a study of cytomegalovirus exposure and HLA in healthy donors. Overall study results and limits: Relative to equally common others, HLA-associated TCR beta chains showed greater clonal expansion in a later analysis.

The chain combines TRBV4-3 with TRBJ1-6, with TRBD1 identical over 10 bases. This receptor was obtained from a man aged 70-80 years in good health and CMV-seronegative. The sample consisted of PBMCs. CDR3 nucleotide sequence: TGCGCCAGCAGCCAAATGGGACAGGGGAGTTCACCCCTCCACTTT. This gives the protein CASSQMGQGSSPLHF.